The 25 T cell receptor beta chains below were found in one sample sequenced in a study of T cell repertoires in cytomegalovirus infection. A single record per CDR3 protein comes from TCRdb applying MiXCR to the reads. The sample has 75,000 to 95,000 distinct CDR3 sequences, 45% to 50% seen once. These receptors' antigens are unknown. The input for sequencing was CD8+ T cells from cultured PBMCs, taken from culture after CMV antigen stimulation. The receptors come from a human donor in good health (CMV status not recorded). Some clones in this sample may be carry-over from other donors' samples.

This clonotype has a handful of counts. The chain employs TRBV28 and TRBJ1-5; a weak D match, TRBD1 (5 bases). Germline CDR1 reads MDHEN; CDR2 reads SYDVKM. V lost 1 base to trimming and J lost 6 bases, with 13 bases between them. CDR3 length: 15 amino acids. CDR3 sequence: CASSLSGPASQPQHF. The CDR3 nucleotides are TGTGCCAGCAGTTTATCAGGGCCGGCCAGTCAGCCCCAGCATTTT.

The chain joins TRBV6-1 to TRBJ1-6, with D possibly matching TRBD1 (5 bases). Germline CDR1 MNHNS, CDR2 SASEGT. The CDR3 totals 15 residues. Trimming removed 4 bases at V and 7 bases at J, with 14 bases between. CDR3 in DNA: TGTGCCAGCAGTGGGACATCTGGGAGGAATTCACCCCTCCACTTT. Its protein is CASSGTSGRNSPLHF.

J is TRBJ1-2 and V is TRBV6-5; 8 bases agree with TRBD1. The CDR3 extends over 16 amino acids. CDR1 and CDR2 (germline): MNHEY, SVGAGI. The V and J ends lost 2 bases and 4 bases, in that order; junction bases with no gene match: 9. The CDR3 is CASSYRPGGEGYGYTF. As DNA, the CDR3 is TGTGCCAGCAGTTACCGCCCAGGGGGCGAAGGCTATGGCTACACCTTC.

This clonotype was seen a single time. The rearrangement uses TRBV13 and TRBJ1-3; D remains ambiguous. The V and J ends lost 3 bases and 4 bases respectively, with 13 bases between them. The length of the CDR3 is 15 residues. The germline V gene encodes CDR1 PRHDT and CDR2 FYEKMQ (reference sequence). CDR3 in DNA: TGTGCCAGCAGCTTCGGGTCCCTCGTAGGAAACACCATATATTTT. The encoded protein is CASSFGSLVGNTIYF.

CDR3 coding DNA: TGTGCCAGCAGCGCTATGGATACGCAGTATTTT. Amino acids: CASSAMDTQYF. This chain uses TRBV2 with TRBJ2-3, with unresolved D. Trimming removed 6 bases at V and 6 bases at J, with 7 bases between. The length of the CDR3 is 11 residues. Germline loops: CDR1 SNHLY, CDR2 FYNNEI. Using reference TRBV2 and TRBJ2-3 for the parts outside the CDR3, the full variable domain is EPEVTQTPSHQVTQMGQEVILRCVPISNHLYFYWYRQILGQKVEFLVSFYNNEISEKSEIFDDQFSVERPDGSNFTLKIRSTKLEDSAMYFCASSAMDTQYFGPGTRLTVL.

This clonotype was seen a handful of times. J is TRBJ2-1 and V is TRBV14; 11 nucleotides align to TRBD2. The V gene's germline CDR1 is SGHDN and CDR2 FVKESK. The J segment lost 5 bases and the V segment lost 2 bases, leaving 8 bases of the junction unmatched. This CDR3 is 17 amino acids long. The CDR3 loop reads CASSQRVTSGGDNEQFF. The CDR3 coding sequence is TGTGCCAGCAGCCAAAGGGTCACTAGCGGGGGTGACAATGAGCAGTTCTTC.

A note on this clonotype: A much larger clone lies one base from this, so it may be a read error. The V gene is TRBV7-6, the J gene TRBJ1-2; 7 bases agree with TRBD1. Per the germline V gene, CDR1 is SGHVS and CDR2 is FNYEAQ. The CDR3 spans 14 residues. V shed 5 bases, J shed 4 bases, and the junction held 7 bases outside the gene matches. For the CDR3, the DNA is TGTGCCAGCAGCCACATAGACAGGGTCTATGGCTACACCTTC. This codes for CASSHIDRVYGYTF.

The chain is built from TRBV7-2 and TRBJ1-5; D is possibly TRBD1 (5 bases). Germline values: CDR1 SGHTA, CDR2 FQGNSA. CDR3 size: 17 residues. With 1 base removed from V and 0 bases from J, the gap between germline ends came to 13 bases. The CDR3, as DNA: TGTGCCAGCAGCTTAGGACGGGAAAGGGGTAGCAATCAGCCCCAGCATTTT. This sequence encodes CASSLGRERGSNQPQHF.

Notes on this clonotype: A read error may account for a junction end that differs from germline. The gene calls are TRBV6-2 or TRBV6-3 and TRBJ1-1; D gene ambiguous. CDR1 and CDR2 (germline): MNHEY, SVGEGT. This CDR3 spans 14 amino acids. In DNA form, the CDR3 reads TGTGCCATCAGTTCCCCAGAACCTAACACTGAAGATTTCTTT. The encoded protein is CAISSPEPNTEDFF.

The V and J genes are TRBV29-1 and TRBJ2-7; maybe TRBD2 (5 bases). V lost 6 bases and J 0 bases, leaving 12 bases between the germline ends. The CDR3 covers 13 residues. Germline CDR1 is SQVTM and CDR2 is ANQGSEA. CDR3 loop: CSVRTGSSYEQYF. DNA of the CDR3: TGCAGCGTGCGGACTGGAAGCTCCTACGAGCAGTACTTC.

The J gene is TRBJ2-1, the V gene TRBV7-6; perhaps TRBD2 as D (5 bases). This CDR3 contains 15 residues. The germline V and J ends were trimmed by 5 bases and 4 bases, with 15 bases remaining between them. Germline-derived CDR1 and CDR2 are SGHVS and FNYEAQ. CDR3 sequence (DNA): TGTGCCAGCAGCCCCCCGGCGGGCGCATACAATGAGCAGTTCTTC. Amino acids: CASSPPAGAYNEQFF.

In DNA form, the CDR3 reads TGTGCCAGCAGCTTAGTTCGGCCGGGGTTGACCAAAAACATTCAGTACTTC. Translated: CASSLVRPGLTKNIQYF. The chain is built from TRBV7-8 and TRBJ2-4, with a tentative D call TRBD2 (5 bases). CDR1 is SGHVS, CDR2 FQNEAQ, per germline. With 1 base removed from V and 2 bases from J, the gap between germline ends came to 15 bases. The CDR3 length is 17 residues.

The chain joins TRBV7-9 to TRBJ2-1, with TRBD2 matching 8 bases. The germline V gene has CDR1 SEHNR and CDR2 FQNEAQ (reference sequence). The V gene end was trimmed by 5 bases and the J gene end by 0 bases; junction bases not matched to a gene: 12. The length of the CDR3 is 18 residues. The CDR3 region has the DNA TGTGCCAGCAGCCCGAGGGCGAGCGGGGGTAGCTCCTACAATGAGCAGTTCTTC. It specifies CASSPRASGGSSYNEQFF.

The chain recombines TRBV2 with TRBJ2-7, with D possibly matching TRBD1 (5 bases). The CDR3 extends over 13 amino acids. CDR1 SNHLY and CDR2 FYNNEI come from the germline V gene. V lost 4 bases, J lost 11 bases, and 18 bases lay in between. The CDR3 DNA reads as TGTGCCAGCAGTGGGGAAAGGACACCGAGAAAGTACTTC. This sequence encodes CASSGERTPRKYF.

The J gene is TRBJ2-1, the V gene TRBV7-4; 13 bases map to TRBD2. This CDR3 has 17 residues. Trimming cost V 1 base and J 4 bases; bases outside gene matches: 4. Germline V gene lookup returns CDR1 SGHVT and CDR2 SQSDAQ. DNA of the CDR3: TGTGCCAGCAGCTTAGGGGGGGGACTAGCGGGATACAATGAGCAGTTCTTC. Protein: CASSLGGGLAGYNEQFF.

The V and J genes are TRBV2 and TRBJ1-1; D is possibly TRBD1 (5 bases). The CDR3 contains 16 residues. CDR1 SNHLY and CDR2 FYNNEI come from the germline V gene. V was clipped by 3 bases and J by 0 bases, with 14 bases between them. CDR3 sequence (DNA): TGTGCCAGCAGTGAGGGGCCGAGGGCAATGAACACTGAAGCTTTCTTT. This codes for CASSEGPRAMNTEAFF.

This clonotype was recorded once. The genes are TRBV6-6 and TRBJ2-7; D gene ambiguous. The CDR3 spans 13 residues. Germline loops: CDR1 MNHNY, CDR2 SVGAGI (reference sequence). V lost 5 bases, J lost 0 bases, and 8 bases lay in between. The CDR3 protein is CASSVVTSYEQYF. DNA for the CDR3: TGTGCCAGCAGTGTGGTCACCTCCTACGAGCAGTACTTC.

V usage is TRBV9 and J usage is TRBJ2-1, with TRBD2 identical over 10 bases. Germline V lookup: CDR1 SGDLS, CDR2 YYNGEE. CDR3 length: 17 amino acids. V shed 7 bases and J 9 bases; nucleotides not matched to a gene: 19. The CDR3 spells CASSPRYELAGWGEQFF. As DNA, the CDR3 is TGTGCCAGCTCACCTCGCTACGAACTAGCGGGATGGGGTGAGCAGTTCTTC. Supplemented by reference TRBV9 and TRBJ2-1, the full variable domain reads DSGVTQTPKHLITATGQRVTLRCSPRSGDLSVYWYQQSLDQGLQFLIQYYNGEERAKGNILERFSAQQFPDLHSELNLSSLELGDSALYFCASSPRYELAGWGEQFFGPGTRLTVL.

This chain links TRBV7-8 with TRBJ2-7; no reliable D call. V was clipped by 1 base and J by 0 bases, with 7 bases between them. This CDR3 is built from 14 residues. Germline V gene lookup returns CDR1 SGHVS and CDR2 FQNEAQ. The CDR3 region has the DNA TGTGCCAGCAGCTTAGACGGCTCCTCCTACGAGCAGTACTTC. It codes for CASSLDGSSYEQYF.

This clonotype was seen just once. CDR3 in amino acids: CASSLVGTSAGDEQFF. DNA for the CDR3: TGTGCCAGCAGCTTAGTCGGAACTAGCGCTGGCGATGAGCAGTTCTTC. The chain has TRBV7-2 and TRBJ2-1; TRBD2 matches at 7 bases. The CDR3 has 16 residues. The germline CDR1 and CDR2 sequences are SGHTA and FQGNSA. The junction had 11 bases not matched to a gene; V was cut back by 1 base and J by 8 bases.

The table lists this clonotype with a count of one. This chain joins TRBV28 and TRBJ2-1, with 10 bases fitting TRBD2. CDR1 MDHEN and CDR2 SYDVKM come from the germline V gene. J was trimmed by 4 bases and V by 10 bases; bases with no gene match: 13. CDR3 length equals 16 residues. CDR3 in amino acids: CATIWGLAGEYNEQFF. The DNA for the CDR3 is TGTGCCACCATCTGGGGGCTAGCGGGAGAATACAATGAGCAGTTCTTC.

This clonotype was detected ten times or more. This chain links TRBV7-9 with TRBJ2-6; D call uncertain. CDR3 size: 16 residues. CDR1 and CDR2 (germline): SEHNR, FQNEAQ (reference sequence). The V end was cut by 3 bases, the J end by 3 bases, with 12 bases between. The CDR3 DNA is TGTGCCAGCAGCTTCGGTAGTCAGCTTGGGGCCAACGTCCTGACTTTC. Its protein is CASSFGSQLGANVLTF.

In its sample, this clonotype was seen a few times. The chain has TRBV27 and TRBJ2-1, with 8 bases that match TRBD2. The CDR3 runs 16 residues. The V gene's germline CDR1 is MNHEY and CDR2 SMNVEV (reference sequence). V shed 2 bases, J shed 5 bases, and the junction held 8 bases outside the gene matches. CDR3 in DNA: TGTGCCAGCAGTTTAAGGACTAGCTTTGCACACAATGAGCAGTTCTTC. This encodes CASSLRTSFAHNEQFF.

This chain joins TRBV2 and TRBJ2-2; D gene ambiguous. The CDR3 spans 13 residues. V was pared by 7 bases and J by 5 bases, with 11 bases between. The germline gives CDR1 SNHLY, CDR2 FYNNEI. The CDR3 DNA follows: TGTGCCAGCACGGCCATTAATACCGGGGAGCTGTTTTTT. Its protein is CASTAINTGELFF.

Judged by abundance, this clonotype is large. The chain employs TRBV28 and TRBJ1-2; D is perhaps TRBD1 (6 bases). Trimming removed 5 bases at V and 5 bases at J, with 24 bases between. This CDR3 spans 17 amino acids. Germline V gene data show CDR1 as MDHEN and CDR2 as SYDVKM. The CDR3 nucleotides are TGTGCCAGCAGTACACCCGGGACATTAAGCGTTAGATATGGCTACACCTTC. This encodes CASSTPGTLSVRYGYTF.